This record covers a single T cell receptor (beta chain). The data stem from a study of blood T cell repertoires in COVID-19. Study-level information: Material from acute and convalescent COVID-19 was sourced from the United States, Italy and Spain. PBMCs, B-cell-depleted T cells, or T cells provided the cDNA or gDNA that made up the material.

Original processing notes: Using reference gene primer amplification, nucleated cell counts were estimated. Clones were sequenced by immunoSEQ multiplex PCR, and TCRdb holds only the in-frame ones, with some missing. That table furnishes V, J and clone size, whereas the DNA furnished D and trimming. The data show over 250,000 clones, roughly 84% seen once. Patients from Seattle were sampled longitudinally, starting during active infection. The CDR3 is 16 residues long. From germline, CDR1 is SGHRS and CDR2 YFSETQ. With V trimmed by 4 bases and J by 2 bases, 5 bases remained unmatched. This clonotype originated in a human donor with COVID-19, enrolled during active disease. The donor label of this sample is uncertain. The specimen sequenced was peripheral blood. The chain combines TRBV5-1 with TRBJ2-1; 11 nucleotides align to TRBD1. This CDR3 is CASSVGQGATYNEQFF. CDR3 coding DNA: TGCGCCAGCAGCGTCGGACAGGGGGCCACCTACAATGAGCAGTTCTTC.